This TCR beta chain came from a study of shared clonotypes between healthy human individuals. TCRdb keeps only in-frame clones here, not all; method: immunoSEQ multiplex PCR. Of approximately 340,000 clones in the sample, roughly 70% were seen once. This CDR3 has 15 residues. Germline V gene sequence: CDR1 KGHSH, CDR2 LQKENI. Trimming pared 6 bases from V and 5 bases from J, leaving 17 bases between. The clonotype originates from a man aged 30 to 39 in good health. The material sequenced was memory CD4+ T cells sorted from blood. Subset here: CD45RA-negative fraction. The rearrangement uses TRBV18 and TRBJ1-5; tentatively, D is TRBD1 (5 bases). The CDR3 reads CASSHLGGTDQPQHF. The CDR3 DNA follows: TGTGCCAGCTCCCACCTGGGGGGGACGGATCAGCCCCAGCATTTT.